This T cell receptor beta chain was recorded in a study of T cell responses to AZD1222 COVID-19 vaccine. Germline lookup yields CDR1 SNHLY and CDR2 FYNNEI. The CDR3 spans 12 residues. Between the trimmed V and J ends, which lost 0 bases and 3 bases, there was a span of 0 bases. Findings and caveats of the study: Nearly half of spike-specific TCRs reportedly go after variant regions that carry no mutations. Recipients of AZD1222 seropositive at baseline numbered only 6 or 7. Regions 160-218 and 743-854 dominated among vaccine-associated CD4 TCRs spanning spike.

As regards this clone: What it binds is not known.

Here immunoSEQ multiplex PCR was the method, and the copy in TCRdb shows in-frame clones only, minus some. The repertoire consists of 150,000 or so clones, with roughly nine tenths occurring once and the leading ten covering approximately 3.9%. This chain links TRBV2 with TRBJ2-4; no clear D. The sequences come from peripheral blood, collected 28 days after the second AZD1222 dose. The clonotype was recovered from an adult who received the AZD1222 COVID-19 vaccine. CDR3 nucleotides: TGTGCCAGCAGTGAAGCCAAAAACATTCAGTACTTC. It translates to CASSEAKNIQYF.